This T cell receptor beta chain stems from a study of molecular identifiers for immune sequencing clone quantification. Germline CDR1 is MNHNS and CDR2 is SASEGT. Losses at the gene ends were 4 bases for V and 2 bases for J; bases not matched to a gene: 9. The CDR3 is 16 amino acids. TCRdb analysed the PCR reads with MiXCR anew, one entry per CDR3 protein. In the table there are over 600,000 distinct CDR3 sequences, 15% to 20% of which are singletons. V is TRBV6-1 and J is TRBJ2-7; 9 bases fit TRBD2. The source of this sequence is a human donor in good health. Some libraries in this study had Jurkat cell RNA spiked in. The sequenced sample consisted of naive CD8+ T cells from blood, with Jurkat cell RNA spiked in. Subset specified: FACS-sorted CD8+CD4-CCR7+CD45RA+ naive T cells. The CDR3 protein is CASSAGWASGTYEQYF. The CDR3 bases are TGTGCCAGCAGTGCCGGGTGGGCTAGCGGGACCTACGAGCAGTACTTC.